This entry lists 6 T cell receptor beta chains sequenced from one sample in a study of spatial heterogeneity in lung cancer. Noted time point: sample taken at primary tumor resection. Via MiXCR, TCRdb re-called the 5' RACE reads, giving one row per CDR3 protein. Counted here are 150 to 200 distinct CDR3 sequences, 25% occurring once; the ten biggest clones make up about two fifths. Study observations and caveats: The study found that expanded intratumoral alpha and beta TCR counts tracked tumor mutation counts.

The antigens for these receptors are not known. Source: lung tumor tissue, taken at surgery. All receptors derive from a male donor with early-stage non-small cell lung cancer.

This clonotype is large (0.1 to 1%) by share. This beta chain was picked up by a library intended for alpha chains and is off target, so its count carries little meaning. The chain joins TRBV20-1 to TRBJ1-4, with D possibly TRBD1 on 5 matching bases. CDR3 size: 14 residues. Germline loops: CDR1 DFQATT, CDR2 SNEGSKA (reference sequence). Between the trimmed V and J ends, which lost 6 bases and 2 bases, there was a span of 13 bases. Written as DNA, the CDR3 is TGCAGTGCCATGGCAGGGTTCACTAATGAAAAACTGTTTTTT. Translation gives CSAMAGFTNEKLFF.

This clonotype is deemed large. Little can be read into the size of this beta chain, an off-target read in a library designed for alpha chains. The chain links TRBV27 to TRBJ2-7, with TRBD2 matching 10 bases. There are 19 residues in the CDR3. Germline assignment: CDR1 MNHEY and CDR2 SMNVEV (reference sequence). V dropped 1 base and J dropped 1; count of bases not matched to a gene: 13. The CDR3 spells CASSLLASGSLGGSYEQYF. CDR3 DNA: TGTGCCAGCAGTTTATTAGCTAGCGGGAGTTTGGGGGGTTCCTACGAGCAGTACTTC.

This clonotype is large by share. A library made for alpha chains picked up this beta chain off target, so its size means little. The chain has TRBV5-4 and TRBJ2-7; TRBD2 matches 11 bases. The V gene end was trimmed by 5 bases and the J gene end by 0 bases; junction bases not matched to a gene: 13. Germline-derived CDR1 and CDR2 are SGHNT and YYREEE (reference sequence). The CDR3 has 18 residues. The CDR3 here is CASRKGLAGGPSSYEQYF. CDR3 nucleotide sequence: TGTGCCAGCAGGAAAGGGTTAGCGGGAGGGCCCAGCTCCTACGAGCAGTACTTC.

This clonotype is classed as large (0.1 to 1%). Little can be read into the size of this beta chain, an off-target read in a library designed for alpha chains. The gene calls are TRBV28 and TRBJ2-2, with 8 nucleotides matching TRBD1. Germline lookup yields CDR1 MDHEN and CDR2 SYDVKM. V lost 5 bases, J lost 2 bases, and 19 bases stayed unmatched. This CDR3 has 20 amino acids. The CDR3 nucleotides are TGTGCCAGCAGTCTCTCCTGGGCAGGGGGCGGACCAAAAAACACCGGGGAGCTGTTTTTT. This sequence encodes CASSLSWAGGGPKNTGELFF.

Points on this clonotype: The library was designed around alpha chains, so this beta chain is a stray read whose abundance carries little weight. The genes are TRBV7-9 and TRBJ2-1; a weak D match, TRBD1 (6 bases). Per germline, CDR1 SEHNR and CDR2 FQNEAQ (reference sequence). V gave up 5 bases and J gave up 6 bases, with 17 bases separating them. The length of the CDR3 is 15 residues. Written as DNA, the CDR3 is TGTGCCAGCAGCGAGAATTACAGGGTAGGCAATGAGCAGTTCTTC. Encoded protein: CASSENYRVGNEQFF.

This clonotype is hyperexpanded by share. The library was built for alpha chains, so this beta chain is an off-target read and its size means little. V gene TRBV11-2 combines with J gene TRBJ2-1, with 9 nucleotides matching TRBD1. The J segment lost 9 bases and the V segment lost 6 bases, leaving 9 bases of the junction unmatched. Germline V lookup: CDR1 SGHAT, CDR2 FQNNGV. CDR3 size: 14 residues. CDR3 sequence reads: CASRTDRGAGEQFF. For the CDR3, the DNA is TGTGCCAGCAGAACGGACAGGGGCGCCGGTGAGCAGTTCTTC.